This T cell receptor (beta chain) was identified during a study of cytomegalovirus exposure and HLA in healthy donors. This clone was observed a few times. PCR employed 60 Vbeta and 13 Jbeta primers. Sequenced by immunoSEQ multiplex PCR; TCRdb stores in-frame clones only, minus some. Of approximately 110,000 clones listed, approximately 84% are singletons. The ends lost 5 bases at V and 4 bases at J; junction bases unmatched: 3. Germline V gives CDR1 SGHTA, CDR2 FQGTGA. The CDR3 has 13 amino acids. The chain recombines TRBV7-3 with TRBJ1-1, with 8 nucleotides matching TRBD1. The source material was PBMCs. The clonotype comes from a male donor in good health and CMV-seronegative. CDR3 sequence reads: CASSATGGTEAFF. The CDR3 region has the DNA TGTGCCAGCAGCGCCACAGGGGGCACTGAAGCTTTCTTT.